Following are 18 T cell receptor beta chains from one sample sequenced in a study of blood T cell repertoires in COVID-19. Sequencing was performed with immunoSEQ multiplex PCR; in TCRdb, only in-frame clones are kept and a portion is missing. The sample lists roughly 200,000 clones, roughly 82% seen once, with over 9.5% in the top ten. The sequenced sample was PBMCs or T cells enriched from blood (not recorded which). These TCRs come from a man aged 40-49 years who had recovered from COVID-19.

V gene TRBV7-8 combines with J gene TRBJ2-1, with a tentative D call TRBD2 (7 bases). V was clipped by 5 bases and J by 9 bases, with 17 bases between them. This CDR3 spans 14 amino acids. Per germline, CDR1 SGHVS and CDR2 FQNEAQ. The CDR3 bases are TGTGCCAGCAGCACTATCGAAGGGGGGGGTGAGCAGTTCTTC. Translated, it gives CASSTIEGGGEQFF.

The chain is built from TRBV6-2 or TRBV6-3 and TRBJ1-2; D gene unclear. The CDR3 runs to 13 residues. Germline assignment: CDR1 MNHEY and CDR2 SVGEGT. Trimming took off 2 bases at V and 6 bases at J, with 10 bases between the two ends. In DNA form, the CDR3 reads TGTGCCAGCAGTTACCCATTTAGAGATGGCTACACCTTC. This encodes CASSYPFRDGYTF.

V gene TRBV9 combines with J gene TRBJ2-1; the match to TRBD2 covers 8 bases. This CDR3 spans 15 amino acids. Germline V gene lookup returns CDR1 SGDLS and CDR2 YYNGEE. The V segment lost 0 bases and the J segment 2 bases; nucleotides outside the gene matches: 1. This CDR3 is CASSVAGGPYNEQFF. The CDR3 nucleotides are TGTGCCAGCAGCGTAGCGGGAGGGCCCTACAATGAGCAGTTCTTC.

The gene calls are TRBV9 and TRBJ2-5, with 8 bases fitting TRBD1. This CDR3 contains 17 residues. V lost 0 bases, J lost 2 bases, and 9 bases stayed unmatched. Germline V gene lookup returns CDR1 SGDLS and CDR2 YYNGEE. Here the CDR3 DNA reads TGTGCCAGCAGCGTAGGCCTACAGGGGGTGGGGCAAGAGACCCAGTACTTC. Its translation is CASSVGLQGVGQETQYF.

V is TRBV11-1 and J is TRBJ1-2; 7 bases agree with TRBD1. Trimming took 5 bases from V and 2 from J; bases not matched to a gene: 5. Germline CDR1 SGHAT, CDR2 FQDESV (reference sequence). The CDR3 is 14 amino acids. The CDR3 region is CASSPSDRNYGYTF. The CDR3 nucleotides are TGTGCCAGCAGCCCCTCGGACAGGAACTATGGCTACACCTTC.

This clone has only a few counts. CDR3 in DNA: TGTGCCACCAGTGATTTCGAGGGAGCGGGGTTCGACAATGAGCAGTTCTTC. Its protein product is CATSDFEGAGFDNEQFF. The rearrangement links TRBV24-1 to TRBJ2-1, with 7 positions matching TRBD2. The germline V gene has CDR1 KGHDR and CDR2 SFDVKD. V trimming: 1 base; J trimming: 5 bases; junction bases outside the gene matches: 10. CDR3 length: 17 residues.

This sequence joins TRBV6-6 and TRBJ2-5, with 10 bases lining up with TRBD2. Germline trimming cut 5 bases from V and 0 bases from J; bases unmatched to any gene: 12. This CDR3 has 18 amino acids. Looked up from germline, CDR1 is MNHNY and CDR2 is SVGAGI (reference sequence). CDR3 amino acids: CASSPGYTSGMYQETQYF. CDR3 in DNA: TGTGCCAGCAGTCCAGGCTATACTAGCGGGATGTACCAAGAGACCCAGTACTTC.

The CDR3 nucleotides are TGTGCCAGTGGAGTGAGGACAGGGGGTAGCACCGGGGAGCTGTTTTTT. Translation gives CASGVRTGGSTGELFF. The gene calls are TRBV19 and TRBJ2-2; 10 bases map to TRBD1. Germline lookup yields CDR1 LNHDA and CDR2 SQIVND (reference sequence). The ends lost 8 bases at V and 4 bases at J; junction bases unmatched: 10. This CDR3 has 16 amino acids.

The chain employs TRBV6-5 and TRBJ1-1; 10 nucleotides line up with TRBD1. J gave up 6 bases and V 2 bases, and 9 bases lay outside the gene matches. The germline CDR1 and CDR2 sequences are MNHEY and SVGAGI. The CDR3 totals 16 residues. The CDR3 DNA reads TGTGCCAGCAGTTACACATGGGGACAGGGGATGGCTGAAGCTTTCTTT. It specifies CASSYTWGQGMAEAFF.

V is TRBV6-5 and J is TRBJ1-1; 10 bases are a match to TRBD1. The CDR3 has 15 residues. With V trimmed by 4 bases and J by 3 bases, 5 bases remained unmatched. Germline-derived CDR1 and CDR2 are MNHEY and SVGAGI. The CDR3 DNA reads as TGTGCCAGCAGTTGGACAGGGGGTCGGGACACTGAAGCTTTCTTT. The encoded protein is CASSWTGGRDTEAFF.

The chain joins TRBV4-1 to TRBJ1-2; D call uncertain. The CDR3 runs 18 residues. V was shortened by 4 bases and J by 5 bases, with 26 bases between the two germline ends. The V gene's germline CDR1 is MGHRA and CDR2 YSYEKL. CDR3 in amino acids: CASSRSFKEGDSSYGYTF. The CDR3 DNA sequence: TGCGCCAGCAGCCGATCTTTTAAAGAGGGTGACTCTTCTTATGGCTACACCTTC.

The chain has TRBV3-1 (or the pseudogene TRBV3-2) and TRBJ2-5, with 8 bases matching TRBD2. Trimming removed 4 bases from V and 2 bases from J; junction bases left unmatched: 6. This CDR3 region has 15 residues. CDR1 and CDR2 (germline): LGHDT, YNNKEL (reference sequence). The DNA for the CDR3 is TGTGCCAGCAGCCGTAATAGCGGGGTTCAAGAGACCCAGTACTTC. Translating it yields CASSRNSGVQETQYF.

V usage is TRBV2 and J usage is TRBJ1-1, with D hard to call. The V end was cut by 5 bases, the J end by 2 bases, with 9 bases between. Germline V CDR1 and CDR2: SNHLY, FYNNEI. The CDR3 consists of 13 residues. CDR3 protein: CASSRTVNTEAFF. As DNA, the CDR3 is TGTGCCAGCAGTCGAACGGTTAACACTGAAGCTTTCTTT.

This chain links TRBV7-3 with TRBJ2-3; D not resolved. Trimming took off 3 bases at V and 3 bases at J, with 7 bases between the two ends. This CDR3 spans 13 amino acids. CDR1 is SGHTA, CDR2 FQGTGA, per germline. The CDR3 bases are TGTGCCAGCAGCTTCGACGGGACAGATACGCAGTATTTT. Its protein is CASSFDGTDTQYF.

The V call is TRBV19, the J call TRBJ1-1, with 9 bases matching TRBD1. The CDR3 covers 18 residues. Trimming removed 3 bases from V and 2 bases from J; junction bases left unmatched: 13. Germline V lookup: CDR1 LNHDA, CDR2 SQIVND (reference sequence). The CDR3 loop reads CASSIRGLHRGRNTEAFF. CDR3 in DNA: TGTGCCAGTAGTATTCGGGGCTTACACAGGGGGCGTAACACTGAAGCTTTCTTT.

The chain recombines TRBV5-4 with TRBJ1-1, with unresolved D. Trimming took 3 bases from V and 0 from J, leaving 6 bases between them. CDR1 and CDR2 from the germline V gene are SGHNT and YYREEE (reference sequence). The CDR3 has 13 residues. CDR3 sequence: CASSSSLNTEAFF. The CDR3 region has the DNA TGTGCCAGCAGCTCCTCTTTGAACACTGAAGCTTTCTTT.

The chain couples TRBV14 to TRBJ2-5; 10 bases fit TRBD2. Germline assignment: CDR1 SGHDN and CDR2 FVKESK. The CDR3 is 15 amino acids. V lost 5 bases, J lost 5 bases, and 8 bases stayed unmatched. This chain's CDR3 is CASSFLLAGRETQYF. CDR3 nucleotide sequence: TGTGCCAGCAGCTTCCTACTAGCGGGAAGGGAGACCCAGTACTTC.

V gene TRBV18 combines with J gene TRBJ2-2; no reliable D call. The CDR3 contains 14 residues. Germline V gene lookup returns CDR1 KGHSH and CDR2 LQKENI. V gave up 5 bases and J gave up 7 bases, with 14 bases separating them. The CDR3 coding sequence is TGTGCCAGCTCAGACTTCTGGGTAGACGGGGAGCTGTTTTTT. It encodes CASSDFWVDGELFF.